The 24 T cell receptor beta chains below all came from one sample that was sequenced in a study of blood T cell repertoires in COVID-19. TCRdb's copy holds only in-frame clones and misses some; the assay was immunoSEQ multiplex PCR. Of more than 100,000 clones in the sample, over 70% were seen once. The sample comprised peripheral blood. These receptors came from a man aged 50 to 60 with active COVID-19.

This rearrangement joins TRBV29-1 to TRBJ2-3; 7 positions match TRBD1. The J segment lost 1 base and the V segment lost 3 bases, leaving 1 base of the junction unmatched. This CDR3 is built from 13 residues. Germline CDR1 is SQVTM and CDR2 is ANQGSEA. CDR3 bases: TGCAGCGTTGAGACAGGGCGCACAGATACGCAGTATTTT. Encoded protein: CSVETGRTDTQYF.

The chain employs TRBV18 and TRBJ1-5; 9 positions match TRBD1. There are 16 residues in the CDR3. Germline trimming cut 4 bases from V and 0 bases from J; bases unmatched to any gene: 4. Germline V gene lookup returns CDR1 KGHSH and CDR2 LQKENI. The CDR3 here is CASSRQGVGSNQPQHF. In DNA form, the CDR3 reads TGTGCCAGCTCACGACAGGGGGTGGGTAGCAATCAGCCCCAGCATTTT.

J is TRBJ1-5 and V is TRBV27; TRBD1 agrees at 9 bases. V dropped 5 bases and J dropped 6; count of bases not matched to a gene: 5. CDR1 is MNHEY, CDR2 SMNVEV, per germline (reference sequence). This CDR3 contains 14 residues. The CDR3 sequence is CASSPQGAPQPQHF. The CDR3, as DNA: TGTGCCAGCAGTCCACAGGGGGCTCCTCAGCCCCAGCATTTT.

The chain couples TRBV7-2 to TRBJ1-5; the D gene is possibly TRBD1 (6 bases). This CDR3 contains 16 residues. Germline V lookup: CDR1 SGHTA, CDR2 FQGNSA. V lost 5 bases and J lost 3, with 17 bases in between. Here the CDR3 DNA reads TGTGCCAGCAGCACAATAACAGGGCACCTCAATCAGCCCCAGCATTTT. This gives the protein CASSTITGHLNQPQHF.

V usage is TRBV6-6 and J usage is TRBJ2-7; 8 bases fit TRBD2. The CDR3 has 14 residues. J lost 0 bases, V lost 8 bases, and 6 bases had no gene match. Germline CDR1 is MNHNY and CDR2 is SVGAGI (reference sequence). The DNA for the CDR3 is TGTGCCAGCCGTACCGGGGGGGACTCCTACGAGCAGTACTTC. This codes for CASRTGGDSYEQYF.

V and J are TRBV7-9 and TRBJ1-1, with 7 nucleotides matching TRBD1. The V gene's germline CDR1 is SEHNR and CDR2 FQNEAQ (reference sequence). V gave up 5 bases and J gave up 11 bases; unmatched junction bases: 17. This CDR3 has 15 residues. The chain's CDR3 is CASSEHVGTVRRAFF. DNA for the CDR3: TGTGCCAGCAGCGAACACGTAGGGACAGTCCGACGGGCTTTCTTT.

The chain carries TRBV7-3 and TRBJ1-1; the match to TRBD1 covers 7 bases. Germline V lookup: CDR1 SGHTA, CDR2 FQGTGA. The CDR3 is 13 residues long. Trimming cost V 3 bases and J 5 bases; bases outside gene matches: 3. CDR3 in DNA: TGTGCCAGCAGCTTCACAGGGGAAACTGAAGCTTTCTTT. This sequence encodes CASSFTGETEAFF.

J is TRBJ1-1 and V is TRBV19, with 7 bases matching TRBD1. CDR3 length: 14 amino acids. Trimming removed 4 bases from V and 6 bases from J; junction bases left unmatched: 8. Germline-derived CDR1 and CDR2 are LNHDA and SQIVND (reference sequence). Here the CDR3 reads CASSTIDRVSEAFF. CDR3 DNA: TGTGCCAGTAGTACAATTGACAGGGTGTCTGAAGCTTTCTTT.

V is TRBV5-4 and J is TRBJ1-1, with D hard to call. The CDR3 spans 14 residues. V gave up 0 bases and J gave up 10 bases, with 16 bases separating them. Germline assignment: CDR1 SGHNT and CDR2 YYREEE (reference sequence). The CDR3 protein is CASSLVSGDSGAFF. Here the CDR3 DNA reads TGTGCCAGCAGCTTGGTTTCCGGGGATTCGGGAGCTTTCTTT.

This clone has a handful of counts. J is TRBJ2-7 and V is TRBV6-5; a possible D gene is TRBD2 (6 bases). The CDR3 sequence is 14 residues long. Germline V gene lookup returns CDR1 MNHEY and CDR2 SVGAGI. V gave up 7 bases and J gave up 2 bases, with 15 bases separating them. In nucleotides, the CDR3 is TGTGCCAGCATGAGGGACTGGATGGCCTACGAGCAGTACTTC. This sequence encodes CASMRDWMAYEQYF.

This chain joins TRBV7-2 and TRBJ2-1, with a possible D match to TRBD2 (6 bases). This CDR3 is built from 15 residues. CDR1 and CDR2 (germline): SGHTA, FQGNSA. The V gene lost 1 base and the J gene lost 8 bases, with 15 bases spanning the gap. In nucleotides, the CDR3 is TGTGCCAGCAGCTTAGAGGGGACTCTTACGTATGAGCAGTTCTTC. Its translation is CASSLEGTLTYEQFF.

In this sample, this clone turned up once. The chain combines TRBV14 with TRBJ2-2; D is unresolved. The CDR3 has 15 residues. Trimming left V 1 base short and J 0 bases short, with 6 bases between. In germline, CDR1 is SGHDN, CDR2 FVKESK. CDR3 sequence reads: CASSQALTNTGELFF. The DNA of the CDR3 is TGTGCCAGCAGCCAAGCCCTTACGAACACCGGGGAGCTGTTTTTT.

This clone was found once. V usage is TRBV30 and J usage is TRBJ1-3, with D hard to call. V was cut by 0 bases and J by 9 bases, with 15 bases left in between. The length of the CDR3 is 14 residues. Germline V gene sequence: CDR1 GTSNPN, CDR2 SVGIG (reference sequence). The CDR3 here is CAWSVPGTRSTIYF. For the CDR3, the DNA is TGTGCCTGGAGTGTACCCGGTACGAGAAGCACCATATATTTT.

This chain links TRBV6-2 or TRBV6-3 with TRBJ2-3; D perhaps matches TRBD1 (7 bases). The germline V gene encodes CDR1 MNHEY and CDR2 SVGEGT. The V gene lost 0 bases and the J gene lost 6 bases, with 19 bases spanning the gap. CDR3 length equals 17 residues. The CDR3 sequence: CASSYSTGGGHGDTQYF. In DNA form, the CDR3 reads TGTGCCAGCAGTTACTCGACTGGAGGGGGCCACGGGGATACGCAGTATTTT.

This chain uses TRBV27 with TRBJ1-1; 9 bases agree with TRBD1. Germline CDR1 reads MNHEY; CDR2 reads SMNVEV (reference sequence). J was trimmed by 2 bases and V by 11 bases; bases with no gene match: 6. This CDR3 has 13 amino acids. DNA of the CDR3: TGTGCCGTCCGGACAGGGGTCAACACTGAAGCTTTCTTT. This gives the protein CAVRTGVNTEAFF.

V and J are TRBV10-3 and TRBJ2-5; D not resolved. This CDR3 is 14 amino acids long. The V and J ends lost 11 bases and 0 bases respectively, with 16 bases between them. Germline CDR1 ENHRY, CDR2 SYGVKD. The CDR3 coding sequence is TGTGCCCCCACTTTAAAACAGCACCAAGAGACCCAGTACTTC. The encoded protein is CAPTLKQHQETQYF.

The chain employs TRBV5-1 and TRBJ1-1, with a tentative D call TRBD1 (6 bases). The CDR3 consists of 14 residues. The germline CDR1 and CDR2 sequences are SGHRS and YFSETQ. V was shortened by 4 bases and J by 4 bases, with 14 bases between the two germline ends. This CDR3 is CASSVRDTGTEAFF. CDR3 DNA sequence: TGCGCCAGCAGCGTCCGGGACACAGGCACTGAAGCTTTCTTT. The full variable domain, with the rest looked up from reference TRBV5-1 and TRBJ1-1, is KAGVTQTPRYLIKTRGQQVTLSCSPISGHRSVSWYQQTPGQGLQFLFEYFSETQRNKGNFPGRFSGRQFSNSRSEMNVSTLELGDSALYLCASSVRDTGTEAFFGQGTRLTVV.

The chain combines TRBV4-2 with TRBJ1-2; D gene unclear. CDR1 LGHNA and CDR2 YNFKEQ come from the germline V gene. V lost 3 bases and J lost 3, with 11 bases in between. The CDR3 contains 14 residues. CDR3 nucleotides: TGTGCCAGCAGCCATCTCCAGGTGGACTATGGCTACACCTTC. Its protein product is CASSHLQVDYGYTF.

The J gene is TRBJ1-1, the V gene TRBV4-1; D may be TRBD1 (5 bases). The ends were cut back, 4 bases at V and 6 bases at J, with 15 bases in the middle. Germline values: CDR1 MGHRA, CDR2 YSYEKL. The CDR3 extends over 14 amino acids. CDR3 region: CASSRRQGVAEAFF. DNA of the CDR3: TGCGCCAGCAGCCGCCGACAAGGGGTGGCTGAAGCTTTCTTT.

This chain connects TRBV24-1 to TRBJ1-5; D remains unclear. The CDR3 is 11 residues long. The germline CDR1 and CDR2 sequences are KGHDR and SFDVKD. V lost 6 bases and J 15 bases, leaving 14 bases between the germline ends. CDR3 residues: CATSRQGSWHF. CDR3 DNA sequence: TGTGCCACCAGTCGCCAAGGGAGCTGGCATTTT.

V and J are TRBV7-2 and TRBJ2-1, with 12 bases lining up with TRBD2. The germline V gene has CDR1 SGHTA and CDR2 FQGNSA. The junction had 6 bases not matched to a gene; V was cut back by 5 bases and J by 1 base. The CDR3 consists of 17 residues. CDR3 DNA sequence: TGTGCCAGCAGCCTCTCCGGACTAGCGGGGTCCTACAATGAGCAGTTCTTC. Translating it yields CASSLSGLAGSYNEQFF.

The CDR3, as DNA: TGTGCCAGCAGCCAAGAAAGGACTGGTGGCTACACCTTC. Translation: CASSQERTGGYTF. The rearrangement joins TRBV3-1 (or the pseudogene TRBV3-2) to TRBJ1-2; the D is unclear. Germline V gives CDR1 LGHDT, CDR2 YNNKEL (reference sequence). The CDR3 consists of 13 residues. The ends were cut back, 0 bases at V and 7 bases at J, with 9 bases in the middle.

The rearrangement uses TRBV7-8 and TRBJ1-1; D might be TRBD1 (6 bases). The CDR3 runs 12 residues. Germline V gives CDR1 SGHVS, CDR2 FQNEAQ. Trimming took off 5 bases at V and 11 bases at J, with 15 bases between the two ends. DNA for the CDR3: TGTGCCAGCAGCCCGGACAGCCAAGACGCTTTCTTT. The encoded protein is CASSPDSQDAFF. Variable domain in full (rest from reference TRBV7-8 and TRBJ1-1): GAGVSQSPRYKVAKRGQDVALRCDPISGHVSLFWYQQALGQGPEFLTYFQNEAQLDKSGLPSDRFFAERPEGSVSTLKIQRTQQEDSAVYLCASSPDSQDAFFGQGTRLTVV.

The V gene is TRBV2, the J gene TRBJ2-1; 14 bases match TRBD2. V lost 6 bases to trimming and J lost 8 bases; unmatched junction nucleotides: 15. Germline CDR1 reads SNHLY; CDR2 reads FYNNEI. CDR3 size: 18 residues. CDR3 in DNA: TGTGCCAGCAGCGGACTAGCGGGGGGCGTGGGATGGGGCGATGAGCAGTTCTTC. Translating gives CASSGLAGGVGWGDEQFF.